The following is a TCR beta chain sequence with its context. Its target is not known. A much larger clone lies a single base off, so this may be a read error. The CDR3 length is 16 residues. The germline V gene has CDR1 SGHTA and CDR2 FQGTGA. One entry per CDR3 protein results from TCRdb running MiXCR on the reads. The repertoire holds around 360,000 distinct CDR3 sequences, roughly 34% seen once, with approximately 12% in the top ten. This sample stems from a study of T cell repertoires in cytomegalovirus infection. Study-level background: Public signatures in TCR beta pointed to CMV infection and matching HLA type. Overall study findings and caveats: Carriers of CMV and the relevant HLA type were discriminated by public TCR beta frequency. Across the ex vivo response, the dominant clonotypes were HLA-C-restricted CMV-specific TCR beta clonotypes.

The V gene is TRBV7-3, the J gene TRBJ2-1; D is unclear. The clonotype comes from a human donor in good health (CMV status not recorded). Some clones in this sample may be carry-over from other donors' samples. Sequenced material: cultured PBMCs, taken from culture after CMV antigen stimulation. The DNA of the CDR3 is TGTGCCGGCAGCTTAAATTTCTCTCCAGCCCTCAATGAGCAGTTCTTC. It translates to CAGSLNFSPALNEQFF.